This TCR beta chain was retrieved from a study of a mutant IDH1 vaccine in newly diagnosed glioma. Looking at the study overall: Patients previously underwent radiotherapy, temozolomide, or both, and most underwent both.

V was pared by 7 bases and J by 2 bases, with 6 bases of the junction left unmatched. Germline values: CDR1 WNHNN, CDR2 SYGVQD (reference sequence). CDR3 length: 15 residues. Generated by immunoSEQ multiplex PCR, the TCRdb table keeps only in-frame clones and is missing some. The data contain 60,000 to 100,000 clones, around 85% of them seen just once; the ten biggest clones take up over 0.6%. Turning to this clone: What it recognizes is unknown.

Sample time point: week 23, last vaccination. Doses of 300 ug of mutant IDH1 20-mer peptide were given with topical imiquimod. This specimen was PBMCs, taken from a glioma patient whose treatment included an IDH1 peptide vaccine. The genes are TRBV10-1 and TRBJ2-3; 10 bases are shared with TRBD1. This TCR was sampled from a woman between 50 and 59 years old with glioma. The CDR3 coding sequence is TGCGCCAGCACCCAGGGACAGGGGAACACAGATACGCAGTATTTT. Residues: CASTQGQGNTDTQYF.